This T cell receptor (beta chain) was found in a study of T cell changes during pregnancy in multiple sclerosis. The CDR3 has 15 residues. Germline V CDR1 and CDR2: SGHTA, FQGTGA. V lost 3 bases, J lost 5 bases, and 13 bases lay in between. Generated by immunoSEQ multiplex PCR, the TCRdb table keeps only in-frame clones and is missing some. Seen here are 20,000 to 25,000 clones, approximately 91% observed once, and the top ten hold about 0.63%. The V and J genes are TRBV7-3 and TRBJ2-2, with D possibly TRBD2 on 6 matching bases. This clonotype was obtained from a female donor in good health, enrolled as a control in a pregnancy study. The material was CD4+ T cells from peripheral blood mononuclear cells, obtained after pregnancy. This chain's CDR3 is CASSFGGARTGELFF. CDR3 nucleotides: TGTGCCAGCAGCTTCGGCGGGGCGCGAACCGGGGAGCTGTTTTTT.